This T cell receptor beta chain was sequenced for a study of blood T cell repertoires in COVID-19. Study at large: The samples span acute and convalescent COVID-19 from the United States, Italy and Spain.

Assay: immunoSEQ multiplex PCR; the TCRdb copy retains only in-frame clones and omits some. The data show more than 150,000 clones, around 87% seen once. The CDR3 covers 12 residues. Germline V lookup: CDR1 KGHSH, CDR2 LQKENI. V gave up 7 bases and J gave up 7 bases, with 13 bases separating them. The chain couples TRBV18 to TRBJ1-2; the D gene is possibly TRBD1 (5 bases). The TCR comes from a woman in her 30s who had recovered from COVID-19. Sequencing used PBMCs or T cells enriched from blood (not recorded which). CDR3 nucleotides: TGTGCCAGCTGGGAGGGGAGAGGTGGCTACACCTTC. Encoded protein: CASWEGRGGYTF. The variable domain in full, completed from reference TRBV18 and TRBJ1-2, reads NAGVMQNPRHLVRRRGQEARLRCSPMKGHSHVYWYRQLPEEGLKFMVYLQKENIIDESGMPKERFSAEFPKEGPSILRIQQVVRGDSAAYFCASWEGRGGYTFGSGTRLTVV.